In its sample, the clone carrying this TCR beta chain was seen a few times. Antigen unknown. Germline CDR1 LGHNA, CDR2 YSLEER. The CDR3 spans 15 residues. V lost 1 base to trimming and J lost 8 bases, with 16 bases between them. After 5'RACE with constant-segment primers, TCR alpha and TCR beta cDNA libraries carrying sample barcodes and UMIs were obtained. Each CDR3 protein is one row after TCRdb ran MiXCR on the 5' RACE reads. In the table there are a few hundred thousand distinct CDR3 sequences, less than 25% of which are singletons. The source of the sample is a study of T-cell memory formation after mild COVID-19. General study findings and limits: Later expanders leaned toward CD4+, whereas clones contracting from day 15 to 85 were balanced CD4/CD8.

The chain combines TRBV4-3 with TRBJ2-3; D may correspond to TRBD1 or TRBD2 (5 bases each). This sequence originates from a young man who had mild COVID-19 (a few samples of this study predate the infection). Cell type and time point are not known. The sequencing sample was made of PBMCs or a T cell subset sorted from them (not recorded which). CDR3 sequence (DNA): TGCGCCAGCAGCCAAGCCGGGGCTCCTCCCGCTACGCAGTATTTT. Translation gives CASSQAGAPPATQYF.